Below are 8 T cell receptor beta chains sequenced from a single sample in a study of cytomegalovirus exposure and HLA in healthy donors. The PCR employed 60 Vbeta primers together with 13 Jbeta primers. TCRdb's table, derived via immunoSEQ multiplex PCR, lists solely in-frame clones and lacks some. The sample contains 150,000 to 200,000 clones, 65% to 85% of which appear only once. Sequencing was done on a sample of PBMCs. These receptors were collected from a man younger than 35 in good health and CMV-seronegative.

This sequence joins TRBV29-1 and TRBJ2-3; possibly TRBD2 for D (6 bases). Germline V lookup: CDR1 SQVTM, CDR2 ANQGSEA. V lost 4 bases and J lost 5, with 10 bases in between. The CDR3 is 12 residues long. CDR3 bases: TGCAGCGTTGTTATGGGGGGAGATACGCAGTATTTT. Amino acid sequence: CSVVMGGDTQYF.

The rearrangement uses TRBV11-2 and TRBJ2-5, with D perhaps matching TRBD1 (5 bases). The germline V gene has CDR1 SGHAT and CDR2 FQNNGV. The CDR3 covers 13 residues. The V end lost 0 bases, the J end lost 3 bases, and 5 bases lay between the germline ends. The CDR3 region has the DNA TGTGCCAGCAGCTTAGACAGGGAAGAGACCCAGTACTTC. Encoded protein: CASSLDREETQYF.

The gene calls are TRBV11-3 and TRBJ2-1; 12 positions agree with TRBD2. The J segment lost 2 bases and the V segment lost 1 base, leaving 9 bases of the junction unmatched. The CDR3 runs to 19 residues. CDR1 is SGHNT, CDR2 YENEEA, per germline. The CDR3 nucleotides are TGTGCCAGCAGCTTAGCTTTTGACGCTAGCGGGAGGGCCTACAATGAGCAGTTCTTC. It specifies CASSLAFDASGRAYNEQFF.

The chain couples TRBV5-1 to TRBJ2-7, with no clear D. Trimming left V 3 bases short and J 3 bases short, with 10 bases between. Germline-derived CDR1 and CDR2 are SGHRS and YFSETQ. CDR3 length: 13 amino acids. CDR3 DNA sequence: TGCGCCAGCAGCTCACCAAACGGCTACGAGCAGTACTTC. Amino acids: CASSSPNGYEQYF.

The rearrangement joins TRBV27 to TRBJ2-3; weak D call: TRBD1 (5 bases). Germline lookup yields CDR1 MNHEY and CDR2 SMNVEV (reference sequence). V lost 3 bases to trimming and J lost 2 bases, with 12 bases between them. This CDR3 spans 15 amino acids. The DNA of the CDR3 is TGTGCCAGCAGTTTCACAGGAGTTCTCACAGATACGCAGTATTTT. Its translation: CASSFTGVLTDTQYF.

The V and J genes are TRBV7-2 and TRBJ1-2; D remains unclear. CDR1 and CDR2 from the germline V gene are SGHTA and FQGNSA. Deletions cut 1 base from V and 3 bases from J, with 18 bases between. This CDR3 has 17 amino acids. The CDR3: CASSLVGLSPSDYGYTF. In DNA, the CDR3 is TGTGCCAGCAGCTTAGTTGGGTTGTCACCTAGCGACTATGGCTACACCTTC.

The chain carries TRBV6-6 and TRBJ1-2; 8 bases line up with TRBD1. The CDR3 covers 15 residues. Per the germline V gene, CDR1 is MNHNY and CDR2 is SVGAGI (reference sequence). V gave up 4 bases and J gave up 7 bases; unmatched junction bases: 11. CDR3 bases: TGTGCCAGCAGTTCCTCCGCAGGGGGCATGTCTGGCTACACCTTC. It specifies CASSSSAGGMSGYTF.

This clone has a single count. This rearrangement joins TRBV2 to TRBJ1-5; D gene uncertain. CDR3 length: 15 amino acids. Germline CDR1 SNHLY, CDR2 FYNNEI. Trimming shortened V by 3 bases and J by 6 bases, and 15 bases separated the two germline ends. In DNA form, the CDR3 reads TGTGCCAGCAGTGAGGAGGGATTGGTTTCTCAGCCCCAGCATTTT. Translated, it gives CASSEEGLVSQPQHF.